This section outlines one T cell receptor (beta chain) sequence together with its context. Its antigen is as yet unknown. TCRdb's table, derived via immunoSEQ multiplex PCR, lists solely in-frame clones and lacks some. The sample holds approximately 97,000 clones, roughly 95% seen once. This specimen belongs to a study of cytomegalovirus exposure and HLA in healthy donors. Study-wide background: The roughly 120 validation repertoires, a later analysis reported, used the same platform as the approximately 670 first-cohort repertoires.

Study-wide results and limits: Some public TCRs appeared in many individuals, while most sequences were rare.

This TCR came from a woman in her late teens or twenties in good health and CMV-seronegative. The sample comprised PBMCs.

For the CDR3, the DNA is TGCGCCAGCAGCAAGAGGACTAGCGGAGTCACAGATACGCAGTATTTT. Its translation: CASSKRTSGVTDTQYF. The V gene is TRBV5-1, the J gene TRBJ2-3, with 10 bases aligning to TRBD2. The trim removed 4 bases at V and 2 bases at J, leaving 7 bases unmatched. The V gene's germline CDR1 is SGHRS and CDR2 YFSETQ. The CDR3 extends over 16 amino acids.